The 7 T cell receptor beta chains below all came from one sample that was sequenced in a study of cytomegalovirus exposure and HLA in healthy donors. Method: immunoSEQ multiplex PCR; TCRdb's copy keeps in-frame clones and lacks some. The profile shows over 65,000 clones, approximately 94% of them singletons. Sequenced sample: PBMCs. These receptor sequences come from a woman between 18 and 30 years old in good health and CMV-seropositive.

V gene TRBV6-5 combines with J gene TRBJ2-3; 10 bases fit TRBD1. The germline CDR1 and CDR2 sequences are MNHEY and SVGAGI. The CDR3 extends over 15 amino acids. V was clipped by 4 bases and J by 3 bases; unmatched bases: 4. Written as DNA, the CDR3 is TGTGCCAGCAGTTTTCGGACAGGGGGGACAGATACGCAGTATTTT. Translating it yields CASSFRTGGTDTQYF.

The rearrangement joins TRBV6-1 to TRBJ2-5, with TRBD2 matching 9 bases. Germline V gene data show CDR1 as MNHNS and CDR2 as SASEGT. The V segment lost 5 bases and the J segment 3 bases; nucleotides outside the gene matches: 1. The length of the CDR3 is 13 residues. CDR3 residues: CASSIAGEETQYF. CDR3 DNA sequence: TGTGCCAGCAGTATAGCGGGGGAAGAGACCCAGTACTTC.

The chain couples TRBV7-2 to TRBJ2-5; D is ambiguous. The CDR3 covers 13 residues. Trimming stripped 1 base from V and 1 base from J, with 4 bases between. Germline CDR1 is SGHTA and CDR2 is FQGNSA. Here the CDR3 DNA reads TGTGCCAGCAGCTTAGGGCTCCAAGAGACCCAGTACTTC. Protein product: CASSLGLQETQYF. Together with reference TRBV7-2 and TRBJ2-5, the CDR3 gives the full variable domain: GAGVSQSPSNKVTEKGKDVELRCDPISGHTALYWYRQSLGQGLEFLIYFQGNSAPDKSGLPSDRFSAERTGGSVSTLTIQRTQQEDSAVYLCASSLGLQETQYFGPGTRLLVL.

This clone was picked up one time. The chain recombines TRBV7-3 with TRBJ2-1; no reliable D call. V lost 2 bases and J 9 bases, leaving 14 bases between the germline ends. The CDR3 is 14 amino acids. Germline V lookup: CDR1 SGHTA, CDR2 FQGTGA. For the CDR3, the DNA is TGTGCCAGCAGCTTAGATCGCCCCGGTGGTGAGCAGTTCTTC. Amino acids: CASSLDRPGGEQFF.

The chain couples TRBV13 to TRBJ2-1, with TRBD2 matching over 11 bases. The J segment lost 7 bases and the V segment lost 5 bases, leaving 10 bases of the junction unmatched. CDR3 size: 16 residues. Germline CDR1 reads PRHDT; CDR2 reads FYEKMQ (reference sequence). The CDR3 DNA follows: TGTGCCAGCAGCCCTGCCGGTAGCGGGAGGGGGAATGAGCAGTTCTTC. Translation gives CASSPAGSGRGNEQFF.

This chain uses TRBV6-5 with TRBJ2-1; 8 bases fit TRBD2. Looked up from germline, CDR1 is MNHEY and CDR2 is SVGAGI. With V trimmed by 5 bases and J by 10 bases, 13 bases remained unmatched. This CDR3 has 15 amino acids. CDR3 amino acids: CASSHMAGGGREQFF. CDR3 coding DNA: TGTGCCAGCAGTCATATGGCGGGAGGTGGTCGGGAGCAGTTCTTC.

V is TRBV5-1 and J is TRBJ2-1; 12 positions match TRBD1. Germline values: CDR1 SGHRS, CDR2 YFSETQ. The CDR3 covers 16 residues. The V and J ends lost 3 bases and 4 bases, in that order; junction bases with no gene match: 5. The CDR3 bases are TGCGCCAGCAGCTCGGGACAGGGGGCAGGGTACAATGAGCAGTTCTTC. Amino acid sequence: CASSSGQGAGYNEQFF.